This T cell receptor beta chain was captured by sequencing in a study of a mutant IDH1 vaccine in newly diagnosed glioma. Study-wide background: Patients had received radiotherapy, temozolomide, or both previously, most receiving both.

The CDR3 spans 15 residues. V lost 2 bases, J lost 0 bases, and 11 bases lay in between. The V gene's germline CDR1 is SGDLS and CDR2 YYNGEE. Time point of the sample: baseline, week 1 (first vaccination visit). Noted treatment: pre-vaccination baseline after standard-of-care therapy. Assay: immunoSEQ multiplex PCR; the TCRdb copy retains only in-frame clones and omits some. The sample lists over 25,000 clones, 75% to 90% seen once, with around 5% in the top ten. The receptor comes from a woman aged 40 to 50 with glioma. The material was PBMCs, obtained from a glioma patient treated with radiotherapy, temozolomide or both. V and J are TRBV9 and TRBJ1-2, with D perhaps TRBD1 (5 bases). CDR3 amino acids: CASSVQQTANYGYTF. The CDR3 region has the DNA TGTGCCAGCAGCGTTCAACAGACAGCTAACTATGGCTACACCTTC. Based on the CDR3 plus reference TRBV9 and TRBJ1-2, the full variable domain is DSGVTQTPKHLITATGQRVTLRCSPRSGDLSVYWYQQSLDQGLQFLIQYYNGEERAKGNILERFSAQQFPDLHSELNLSSLELGDSALYFCASSVQQTANYGYTFGSGTRLTVV.